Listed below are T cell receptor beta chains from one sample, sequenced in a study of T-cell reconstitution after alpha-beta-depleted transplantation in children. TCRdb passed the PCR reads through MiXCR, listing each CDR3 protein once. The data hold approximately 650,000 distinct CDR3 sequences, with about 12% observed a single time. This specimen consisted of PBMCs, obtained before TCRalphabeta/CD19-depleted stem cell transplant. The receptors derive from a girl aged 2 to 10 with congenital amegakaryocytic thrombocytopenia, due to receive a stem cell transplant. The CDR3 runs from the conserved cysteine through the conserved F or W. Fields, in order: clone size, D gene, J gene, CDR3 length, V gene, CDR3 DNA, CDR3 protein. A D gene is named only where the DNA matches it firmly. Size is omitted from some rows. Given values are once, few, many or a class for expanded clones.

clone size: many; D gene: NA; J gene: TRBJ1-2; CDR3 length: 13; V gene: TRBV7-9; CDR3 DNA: TGTGCCAGCAGCTTCGATGCAGGGGATGGCTACACCTTC; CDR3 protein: CASSFDAGDGYTF
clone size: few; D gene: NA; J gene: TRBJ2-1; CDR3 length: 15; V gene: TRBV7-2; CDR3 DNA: TGTGCCAGCACCTTTAAGACGGGCTCCTACAATGAGCAGTTCTTC; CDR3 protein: CASTFKTGSYNEQFF
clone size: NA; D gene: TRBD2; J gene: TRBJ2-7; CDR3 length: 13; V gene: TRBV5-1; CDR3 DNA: TGCGCCAGCTCTAGCGGATCCCACTACGAGCAGTACTTC; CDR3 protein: CASSSGSHYEQYF
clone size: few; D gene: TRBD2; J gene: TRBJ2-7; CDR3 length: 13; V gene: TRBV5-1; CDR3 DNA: TGCGCCAGCAAGGGACTAGCGGACTACGAGCAGTACTTC; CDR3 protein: CASKGLADYEQYF
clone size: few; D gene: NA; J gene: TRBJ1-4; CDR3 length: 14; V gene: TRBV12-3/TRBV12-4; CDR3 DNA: TGTGCCAGCAGTGGATATGGCACTAATGAAAAACTGTTTTTT; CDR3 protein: CASSGYGTNEKLFF
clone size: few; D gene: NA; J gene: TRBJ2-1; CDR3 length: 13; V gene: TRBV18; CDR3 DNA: TGTGCCACCTTCGAAACAGCCTACAATGAGCAGTTCTTC; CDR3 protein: CATFETAYNEQFF
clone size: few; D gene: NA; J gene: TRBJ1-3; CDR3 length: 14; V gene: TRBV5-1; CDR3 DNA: TGCGCCAGCAGCTTCGGGACGTATGGAAACACCATATATTTT; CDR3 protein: CASSFGTYGNTIYF
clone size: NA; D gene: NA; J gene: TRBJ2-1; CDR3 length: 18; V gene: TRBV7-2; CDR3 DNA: TGTGCCAGCAGCTTATTGGGGGGAGGGACAGGACCCTACAATGAGCAGTTCTTC; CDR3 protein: CASSLLGGGTGPYNEQFF
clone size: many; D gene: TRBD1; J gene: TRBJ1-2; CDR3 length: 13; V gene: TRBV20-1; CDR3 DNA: TGCAGTGGGTCCGACAGGGGAGGGTATGGCTACACCTTC; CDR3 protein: CSGSDRGGYGYTF
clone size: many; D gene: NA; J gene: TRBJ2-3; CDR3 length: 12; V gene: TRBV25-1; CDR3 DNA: TGTGCCAGCACAGATTCTACATATACGCAGTATTTT; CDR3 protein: CASTDSTYTQYF
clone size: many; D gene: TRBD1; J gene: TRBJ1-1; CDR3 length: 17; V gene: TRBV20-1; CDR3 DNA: TGCAGTGCTAGAGCCAGGACAGGGCATTTGATGAACACTGAAGCTTTCTTT; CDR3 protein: CSARARTGHLMNTEAFF
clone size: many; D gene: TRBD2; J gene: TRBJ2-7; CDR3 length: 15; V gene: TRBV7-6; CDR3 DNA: TGTGCCAGCAGCTTAGCTGCGGGAGCTAGATACGAGCAGTACTTC; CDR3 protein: CASSLAAGARYEQYF
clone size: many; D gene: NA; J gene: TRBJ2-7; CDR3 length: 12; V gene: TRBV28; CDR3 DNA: TGTGCCAGCACCAACCCTTCGGACGAGCAGTACTTC; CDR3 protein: CASTNPSDEQYF
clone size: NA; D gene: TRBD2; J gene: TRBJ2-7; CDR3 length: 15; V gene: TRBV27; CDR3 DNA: TGTGCCAGCAGTTTTCGGCTAGCGGGGGGTTACGAGCAGTACTTC; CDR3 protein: CASSFRLAGGYEQYF
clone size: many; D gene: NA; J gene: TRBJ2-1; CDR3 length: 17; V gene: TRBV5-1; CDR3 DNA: TGCGCCAGCAGCTTGGTGGGTTCCCCAGGGGTGAATAATGAGCAGTTCTTC; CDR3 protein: CASSLVGSPGVNNEQFF
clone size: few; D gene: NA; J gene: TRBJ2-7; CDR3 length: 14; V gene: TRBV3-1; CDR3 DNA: TGTGCCAGCAGCCAAACGATCCCGAGGGGTGAGCAGTACTTC; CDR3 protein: CASSQTIPRGEQYF
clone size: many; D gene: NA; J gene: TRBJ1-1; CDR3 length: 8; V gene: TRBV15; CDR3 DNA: TGTGCCACCGGAGAAGCTTTCTTT; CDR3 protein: CATGEAFF
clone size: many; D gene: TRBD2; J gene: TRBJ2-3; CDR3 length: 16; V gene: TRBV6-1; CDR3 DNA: TGTGCCAGCAGCCCCCTGAGCGGGAGTTCGACAGATACGCAGTATTTT; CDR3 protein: CASSPLSGSSTDTQYF
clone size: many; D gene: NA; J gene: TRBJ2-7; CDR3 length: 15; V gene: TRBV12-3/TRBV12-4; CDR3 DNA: TGTGCCAGCAGTTTTGGTGTCGAGGGATCCTACGAGCAGTACTTC; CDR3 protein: CASSFGVEGSYEQYF
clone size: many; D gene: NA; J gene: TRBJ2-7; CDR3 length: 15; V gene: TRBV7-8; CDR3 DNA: TGTGCCAGCAGCTTAGATTCCTTCCGGGGGACCGAGCAGTACTTC; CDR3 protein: CASSLDSFRGTEQYF
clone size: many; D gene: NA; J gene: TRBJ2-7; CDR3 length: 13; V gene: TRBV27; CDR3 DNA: TGTGCCAGCAGTTTAACGGCCAACTACGAGCAGTACTTC; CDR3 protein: CASSLTANYEQYF
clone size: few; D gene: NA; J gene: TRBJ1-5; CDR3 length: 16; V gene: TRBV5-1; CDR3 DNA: TGCGCCAGCAGCTTGGTAGGACCGGGGAACAATCAGCCCCAGCATTTT; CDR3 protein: CASSLVGPGNNQPQHF
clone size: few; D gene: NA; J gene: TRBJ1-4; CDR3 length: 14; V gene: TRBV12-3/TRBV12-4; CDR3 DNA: TGTGCCAGCAGAAATACAGGGTATAATGAAAAACTGTTTTTT; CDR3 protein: CASRNTGYNEKLFF